The 16 T cell receptor beta chains presented below share a single source sample, sequenced in a study of blood T cell repertoires in COVID-19. TCRdb's table, derived via immunoSEQ multiplex PCR, lists solely in-frame clones and lacks some. The repertoire holds some 21,000 clones, with around four fifths as singletons. Input material: peripheral blood. Receptors were obtained from a human donor in a cohort sampled during active COVID-19.

J is TRBJ2-7 and V is TRBV5-4, with a weak D call TRBD2 (7 bases). With 4 bases removed from V and 4 bases from J, the gap between germline ends came to 15 bases. CDR3 length equals 14 residues. Germline V gives CDR1 SGHNT, CDR2 YYREEE (reference sequence). CDR3 loop: CASSTRGGEYEQYF. The CDR3 DNA sequence: TGTGCCAGCAGCACGCGAGGGGGGGAATACGAGCAGTACTTC.

V and J are TRBV18 and TRBJ1-3; D may be TRBD1 (5 bases). The V gene's germline CDR1 is KGHSH and CDR2 LQKENI. CDR3 length equals 15 residues. V lost 1 base, J lost 2 bases, and 9 bases lay in between. The CDR3 loop reads CASSPRQGPGNTIYF. CDR3 coding DNA: TGTGCCAGCTCACCACGGCAGGGCCCTGGAAACACCATATATTTT.

The chain employs TRBV4-2 and TRBJ1-2; D is unresolved. V gave up 3 bases and J gave up 4 bases, with 12 bases separating them. The CDR3 extends over 14 amino acids. The germline V gene has CDR1 LGHNA and CDR2 YNFKEQ. CDR3 in amino acids: CASSQETKTYGYTF. In DNA form, the CDR3 reads TGTGCCAGCAGCCAGGAGACCAAAACCTATGGCTACACCTTC.

This chain connects TRBV5-5 to TRBJ1-4; D unclear. Germline lookup yields CDR1 SGHKS and CDR2 YYEKEE (reference sequence). The germline V and J ends were trimmed by 1 base and 0 bases, with 4 bases remaining between them. The CDR3 is 14 amino acids. The CDR3 DNA reads TGTGCCAGCAGCTTGACTACAACTAATGAAAAACTGTTTTTT. It yields the protein CASSLTTTNEKLFF.

The chain employs TRBV28 and TRBJ2-3; D might be TRBD1 (5 bases). V lost 6 bases and J lost 5, with 24 bases in between. CDR1 and CDR2 from the germline V gene are MDHEN and SYDVKM. The CDR3 has 17 residues. The CDR3 loop reads CASSLPPQTARGDTQYF. The CDR3 nucleotides are TGTGCCAGCAGCCTTCCCCCTCAGACAGCCCGAGGAGATACGCAGTATTTT.

A word on this clone: The junction does not match germline at one end; this may be a read error. This chain uses TRBV7-9 with TRBJ2-7, with 10 bases fitting TRBD1. In germline, CDR1 is SEHNR, CDR2 FQNEAQ (reference sequence). This CDR3 region has 15 residues. The CDR3 DNA reads TGTGCCAGCAGCCGACCGGGACAGGGGCCTCTAAGGGTTTTCTTC. Protein product: CASSRPGQGPLRVFF.

The sample holds one count of this clone. V and J are TRBV6-2 or TRBV6-3 and TRBJ2-7; D possibly corresponds to TRBD1 (6 bases). Trimming took off 0 bases at V and 4 bases at J, with 10 bases between the two ends. CDR1 and CDR2 from the germline V gene are MNHEY and SVGEGT. This CDR3 is 14 amino acids long. The CDR3 is CASSYSDRNYEQYF. The CDR3 DNA sequence: TGTGCCAGCAGTTACTCCGACAGGAATTACGAGCAGTACTTC.

DNA of the CDR3: TGTGCCAGCAGCTTGACCCGGAGGGGGGGCCGAAAGGATGGCTACACCTTC. Translated, it gives CASSLTRRGGRKDGYTF. This chain links TRBV11-2 with TRBJ1-2, with D perhaps matching TRBD1 (6 bases). CDR1 is SGHAT, CDR2 FQNNGV, per germline. CDR3 size: 17 residues. Trimming removed 3 bases from V and 6 bases from J, with 23 bases in between.

This rearrangement joins TRBV9 to TRBJ2-2, with TRBD1 identical over 10 bases. In germline, CDR1 is SGDLS, CDR2 YYNGEE. V shed 0 bases and J 6 bases; nucleotides not matched to a gene: 8. The CDR3 loop spans 17 amino acids. CDR3 coding DNA: TGTGCCAGCAGCGTAGCTGACAGGGGGCTCATAGCCGGGGAGCTGTTTTTT. Translating it yields CASSVADRGLIAGELFF.

The genes are TRBV11-2 and TRBJ1-2; D not certain. The length of the CDR3 is 14 residues. V was clipped by 5 bases and J by 5 bases, with 15 bases between them. Germline V gives CDR1 SGHAT, CDR2 FQNNGV. CDR3 DNA: TGTGCCAGCAGCCTGCGGGCGCCGGAGTATGGCTACACCTTC. Translation gives CASSLRAPEYGYTF.

The chain uses TRBV7-9 and TRBJ1-5; tentatively, D is TRBD1 (6 bases). The V end lost 1 base, the J end lost 1 base, and 14 bases lay between the germline ends. Germline loops: CDR1 SEHNR, CDR2 FQNEAQ (reference sequence). There are 17 residues in the CDR3. This CDR3 is CASSLVPRGESNQPQHF. CDR3 DNA: TGTGCCAGCAGCTTAGTCCCCAGGGGTGAAAGCAATCAGCCCCAGCATTTT.

The rearrangement joins TRBV7-2 to TRBJ2-1; TRBD1 aligns across 7 bases. The junction had 8 bases not matched to a gene; V was cut back by 2 bases and J by 4 bases. The germline V gene encodes CDR1 SGHTA and CDR2 FQGNSA. CDR3 length equals 16 residues. CDR3 sequence reads: CASSLSGDSRYNEQFF. CDR3 nucleotides: TGTGCCAGCAGCTTATCAGGGGACAGTCGATACAATGAGCAGTTCTTC.

This chain links TRBV4-2 with TRBJ1-2; D is possibly TRBD1 (6 bases). Germline V gene data show CDR1 as LGHNA and CDR2 as YNFKEQ. CDR3 length: 15 residues. The V gene lost 4 bases and the J gene lost 7 bases, with 19 bases spanning the gap. CDR3 region: CASSPQGGGMSGYTF. In DNA, the CDR3 is TGTGCCAGCAGCCCCCAGGGAGGGGGGATGAGTGGCTACACCTTC.

The rearrangement links TRBV12-5 to TRBJ2-1; 12 bases line up with TRBD2. This CDR3 is built from 17 residues. The J segment lost 3 bases and the V segment lost 6 bases, leaving 9 bases of the junction unmatched. Per germline, CDR1 LGHNT and CDR2 FRNRAP. CDR3 DNA: TGTGCTAGTGGCCAGACTAGCGGGGGTCCTTTCTACAATGAGCAGTTCTTC. It codes for CASGQTSGGPFYNEQFF.

The V call is TRBV28, the J call TRBJ1-1; D perhaps matches TRBD1 (5 bases). Trimming left V 6 bases short and J 4 bases short, with 9 bases between. The CDR3 length is 12 residues. Germline V gene sequence: CDR1 MDHEN, CDR2 SYDVKM. The DNA for the CDR3 is TGTGCCAGCAGGGCTCAGGGCACTGAAGCTTTCTTT. It yields the protein CASRAQGTEAFF.

This rearrangement joins TRBV5-1 to TRBJ2-7, with D possibly being TRBD1 (6 bases). The CDR3 spans 15 residues. Deletions cut 0 bases from V and 7 bases from J, with 17 bases between. Germline CDR1 and CDR2: SGHRS and YFSETQ. DNA for the CDR3: TGCGCCAGCAGCTTGGACAGGGTAGAATCGGGGGAGCAGTACTTC. Translating gives CASSLDRVESGEQYF.